What follows are 9 T cell receptor beta chains derived from one specimen sequenced in a study of T cells in Graves' hyperthyroidism and ophthalmopathy. RNA transcripts yielded amplified TCR beta CDR3 regions. The HTBI primer set drove a first-round RT-PCR of the TCR CDR3. TCRdb reanalysed the multiplex PCR reads using MiXCR and keeps one entry per CDR3 protein. The repertoire holds 700,000 to 950,000 distinct CDR3 sequences, with around a third as singletons. Sample: blood. All receptors derive from a woman aged 35 to 49 with Graves' hyperthyroidism.

This clonotype was picked up a small number of times. This chain connects TRBV7-2 to TRBJ1-1, with D maybe TRBD1 (5 bases). Per germline, CDR1 SGHTA and CDR2 FQGNSA. V was shortened by 3 bases and J by 4 bases, with 9 bases between the two germline ends. CDR3 length equals 13 residues. The CDR3 loop is CASSFGTPTEAFF. Written as DNA, the CDR3 is TGTGCCAGCAGCTTTGGGACCCCCACTGAAGCTTTCTTT.

The chain combines TRBV5-8 with TRBJ2-5; 9 bases fit TRBD1. The V gene's germline CDR1 is SGHTS and CDR2 YDEGEE. Unmatched junction bases numbered 6, after V lost 5 bases and J lost 10 bases. The CDR3 has 12 amino acids. The CDR3: CASSRDRDGQYF. CDR3 DNA: TGTGCCAGCAGTAGGGACAGGGATGGCCAGTACTTC. The whole variable domain, filled in from reference TRBV5-8 and TRBJ2-5, reads EAGVTQSPTHLIKTRGQQATLRCSPISGHTSVYWYQQALGLGLQFLLWYDEGEERNRGNFPPRFSGRQFPNYSSELNVNALELEDSALYLCASSRDRDGQYFGPGTRLLVL.

In its sample, this clonotype was seen many times. The rearrangement uses TRBV19 and TRBJ1-2, with unresolved D. Germline CDR1 LNHDA, CDR2 SQIVND (reference sequence). V was trimmed by 8 bases and J by 1 base, leaving 8 bases between them. The CDR3 contains 12 residues. The DNA of the CDR3 is TGTGCCAGTGGCCGATATAACTATGGCTACACCTTC. Amino acid sequence: CASGRYNYGYTF. Based on the CDR3 plus reference TRBV19 and TRBJ1-2, the full variable domain is DGGITQSPKYLFRKEGQNVTLSCEQNLNHDAMYWYRQDPGQGLRLIYYSQIVNDFQKGDIAEGYSVSREKKESFPLTVTSAQKNPTAFYLCASGRYNYGYTFGSGTRLTVV.

This clonotype was found once. Germline is not matched at one junction end, which may reflect a read error. The chain links TRBV9 to TRBJ1-1, with D perhaps TRBD1 (5 bases). Germline loops: CDR1 SGDLS, CDR2 YYNGEE. CDR3 length: 13 amino acids. CDR3 protein: CASSKRGGSEALF. The CDR3 DNA is TGTGCCAGCAGCAAGAGGGGTGGGTCTGAGGCTCTCTTT.

This clonotype was seen many times. The genes are TRBV29-1 and TRBJ2-2; D remains unclear. This CDR3 contains 15 residues. From germline, CDR1 is SQVTM and CDR2 ANQGSEA. The germline V and J ends were trimmed by 1 base and 4 bases, with 13 bases remaining between them. CDR3 sequence reads: CSVEADRAGTGELFF. CDR3 DNA sequence: TGCAGCGTTGAAGCCGACCGGGCCGGCACCGGGGAGCTGTTTTTT.

This clonotype was counted between two and nine times. The chain couples TRBV6-5 to TRBJ1-1; D possibly corresponds to TRBD1 (5 bases). CDR3 length equals 13 residues. CDR1 and CDR2 from the germline V gene are MNHEY and SVGAGI. Trimming stripped 2 bases from V and 5 bases from J, with 9 bases between. DNA of the CDR3: TGTGCCAGCAGTTACCGGGGGAGAACTGAAGCTTTCTTT. Protein product: CASSYRGRTEAFF.

The chain joins TRBV11-2 to TRBJ2-6; 7 bases fit TRBD1. This CDR3 comprises 18 residues. CDR1 and CDR2 (germline): SGHAT, FQNNGV. Trimming removed 6 bases from V and 0 bases from J; junction bases left unmatched: 11. CDR3 nucleotides: TGTGCCAGCAGTCTCCTCGACAGGGTTAGCTCTGGGGCCAACGTCCTGACTTTC. Residues: CASSLLDRVSSGANVLTF.

This clonotype has a count of ten or more. The genes are TRBV2 and TRBJ1-2; D call uncertain. This CDR3 region has 15 residues. Germline loops: CDR1 SNHLY, CDR2 FYNNEI. V lost 8 bases, J lost 5 bases, and 21 bases lay in between. The CDR3 here is CASCVRSETPYGYTF. CDR3 coding DNA: TGTGCCAGCTGCGTAAGGTCTGAGACTCCTTATGGCTACACCTTC.

A few counts support this clonotype. The V and J genes are TRBV7-2 and TRBJ2-2; possible D gene TRBD2, 7 bases. Per the germline V gene, CDR1 is SGHTA and CDR2 is FQGNSA. With 5 bases removed from V and 3 bases from J, the gap between germline ends came to 13 bases. This CDR3 has 15 residues. This CDR3 reads CASSPRGADTGELFF. CDR3 coding DNA: TGTGCCAGCAGCCCTCGGGGGGCTGACACCGGGGAGCTGTTTTTT.